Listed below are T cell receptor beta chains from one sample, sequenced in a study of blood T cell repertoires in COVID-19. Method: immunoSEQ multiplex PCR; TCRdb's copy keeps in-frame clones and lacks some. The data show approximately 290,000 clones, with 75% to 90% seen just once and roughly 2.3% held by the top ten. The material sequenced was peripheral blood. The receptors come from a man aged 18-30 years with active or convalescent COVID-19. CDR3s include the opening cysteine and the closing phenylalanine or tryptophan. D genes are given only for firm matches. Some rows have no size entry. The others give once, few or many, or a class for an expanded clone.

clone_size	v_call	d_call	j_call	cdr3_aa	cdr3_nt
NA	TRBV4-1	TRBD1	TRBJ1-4	CASSQGLRGREKLFF	TGCGCCAGCAGCCAAGGCCTCAGGGGGCGTGAAAAACTGTTTTTT
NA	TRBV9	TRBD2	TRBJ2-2	CASSTQAGMNTGELFF	TGTGCCAGCAGCACCCAAGCGGGAATGAACACCGGGGAGCTGTTTTTT
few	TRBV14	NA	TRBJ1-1	CASGQMNTEAFF	TGTGCCAGCGGACAGATGAACACTGAAGCTTTCTTT
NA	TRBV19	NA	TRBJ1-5	CASSIFMGAGRKNNQPQHF	TGTGCCAGTAGTATTTTCATGGGAGCTGGACGTAAGAACAATCAGCCCCAGCATTTT
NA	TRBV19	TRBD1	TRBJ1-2	CASSQGVLSYGYTF	TGTGCCAGTAGTCAGGGGGTCCTTTCCTATGGCTACACCTTC
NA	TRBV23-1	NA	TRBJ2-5	CASSQSFSTQETQYF	TGCGCCAGCAGTCAATCTTTTAGCACCCAAGAGACCCAGTACTTC
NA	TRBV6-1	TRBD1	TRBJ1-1	CASSEQTGGRNEAFF	TGTGCCAGCAGTGAGCAGACAGGGGGTAGGAATGAAGCTTTCTTT
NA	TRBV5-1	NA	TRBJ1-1	CASSLGPGMDMNTEAFF	TGCGCCAGCAGCTTGGGTCCAGGCATGGACATGAACACTGAAGCTTTCTTT
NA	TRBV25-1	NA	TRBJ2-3	CASSGLILDDTQYF	TGTGCCAGCAGTGGACTAATCTTGGACGATACGCAGTATTTT
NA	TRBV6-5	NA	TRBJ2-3	CASRNTQGDTQYF	TGTGCCAGCAGGAATACACAGGGAGATACGCAGTATTTT
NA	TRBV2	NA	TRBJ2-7	CASTGFYEQYF	TGTGCCAGCACAGGTTTCTACGAGCAGTACTTC
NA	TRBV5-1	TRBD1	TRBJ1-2	CASSPTTGGDGYTF	TGCGCCAGCAGTCCTACTACAGGGGGCGATGGCTACACCTTC
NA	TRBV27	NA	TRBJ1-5	CASRQREGGQPQHF	TGTGCCAGTAGACAGAGGGAGGGGGGTCAGCCCCAGCATTTT
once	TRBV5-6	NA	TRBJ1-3	CASSSQSSGNTIYF	TGTGCCAGCAGCTCACAGAGCTCTGGAAACACCATATATTTT
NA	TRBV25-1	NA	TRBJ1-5	CASSGAGGRNQPQHF	TGTGCCAGCAGTGGCGCCGGGGGTCGAAATCAGCCCCAGCATTTT